A single TCR beta chain is shown here with its context. These data belong to a study of blood T cell repertoires in COVID-19. Overall study: Material from acute and convalescent COVID-19 was sourced from the United States, Italy and Spain. Nucleic acid was either cDNA or gDNA, and it came from T cells, B-cell-depleted T cells, or PBMCs.

In the study's own analysis: Reference gene primer amplification yielded estimated nucleated cell counts. TCRdb's table, derived via immunoSEQ multiplex PCR, lists solely in-frame clones and lacks some. V and J calls plus clone size are reproduced from that table; the DNA served to infer D and trimming. The table includes about 190,000 clones, over 70% detected once. Sequenced: peripheral blood. The sequence was collected from a man aged 45-65 years with active or convalescent COVID-19.

CDR3 sequence (DNA): TGTGCCAGCAGCCACCCTTCCGAGGGAAGAAACACCATATATTTT. Translation: CASSHPSEGRNTIYF. The chain links TRBV3-1 (or the pseudogene TRBV3-2) to TRBJ1-3; D is unresolved. Germline V CDR1 and CDR2: LGHDT, YNNKEL (reference sequence). Between the trimmed V and J ends, which lost 3 bases and 5 bases, there was a span of 14 bases. This CDR3 has 15 residues.